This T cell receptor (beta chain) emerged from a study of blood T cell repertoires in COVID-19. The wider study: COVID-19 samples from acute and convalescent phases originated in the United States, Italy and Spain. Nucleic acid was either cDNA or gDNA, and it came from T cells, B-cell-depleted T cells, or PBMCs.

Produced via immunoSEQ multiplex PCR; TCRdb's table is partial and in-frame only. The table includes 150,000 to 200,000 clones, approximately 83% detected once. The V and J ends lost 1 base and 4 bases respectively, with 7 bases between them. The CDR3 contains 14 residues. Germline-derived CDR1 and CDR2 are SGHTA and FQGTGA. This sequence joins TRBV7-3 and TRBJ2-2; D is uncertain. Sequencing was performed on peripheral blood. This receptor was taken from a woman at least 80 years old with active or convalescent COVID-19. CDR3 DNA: TGTGCCAGCAGCTTAATTACCGGCACCGGGGAGCTGTTTTTT. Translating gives CASSLITGTGELFF.